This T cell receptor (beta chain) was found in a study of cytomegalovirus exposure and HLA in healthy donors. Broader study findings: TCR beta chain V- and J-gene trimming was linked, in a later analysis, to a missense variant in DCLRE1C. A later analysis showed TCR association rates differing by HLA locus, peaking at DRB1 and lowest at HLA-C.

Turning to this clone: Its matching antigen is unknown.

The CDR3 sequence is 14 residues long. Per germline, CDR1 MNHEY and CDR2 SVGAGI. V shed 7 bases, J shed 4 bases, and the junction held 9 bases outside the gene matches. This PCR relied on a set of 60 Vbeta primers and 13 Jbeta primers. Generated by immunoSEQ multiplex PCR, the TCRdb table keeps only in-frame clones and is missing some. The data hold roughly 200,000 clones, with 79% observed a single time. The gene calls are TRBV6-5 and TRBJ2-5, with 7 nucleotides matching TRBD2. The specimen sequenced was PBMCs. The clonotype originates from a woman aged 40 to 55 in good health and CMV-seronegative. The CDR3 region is CASISAGSAETQYF. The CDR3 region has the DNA TGTGCCAGCATTTCAGCGGGATCGGCAGAGACCCAGTACTTC.